These T cell receptor beta chains were read from a single sample in a study of T cell repertoires in cytomegalovirus infection. TCRdb passed the reads through MiXCR, listing each CDR3 protein once. In the table there are about 450,000 distinct CDR3 sequences, approximately 30% of which are singletons. Sequences were obtained from PBMCs. The receptor set was obtained from a human donor in good health (CMV status not recorded). Some clones in this sample may be carry-over from other donors' samples. CDR3s include the opening cysteine and the closing phenylalanine or tryptophan. The D gene is left open where the match is weak.

d_gene | j_gene | v_gene | CDR3aa
. | TRBJ1-3 | TRBV4-2 | CASSQEGDSGNTIYF
TRBD1 | TRBJ1-5 | TRBV4-1 | CASTPTGTGGNQPQHF
. | TRBJ1-2 | TRBV7-6 | CASSPGGVSYGYTF
. | TRBJ2-5 | TRBV4-2 | CASSQRGGEETQYF
TRBD1 | TRBJ1-6 | TRBV28 | CASSLPKLAGTGKSSYNSPLHF
TRBD1 | TRBJ1-2 | TRBV14 | CASSQGRGPHGYTF
. | TRBJ2-1 | TRBV6-2/TRBV6-3 | CASEEGTGQFF
. | TRBJ2-5 | TRBV6-2/TRBV6-3 | CASSYVSQETQYF
. | TRBJ2-3 | TRBV7-9 | CASQGLSTDTQYF
TRBD1 | TRBJ2-3 | TRBV28 | CASGGRGQDTDTQYF
. | TRBJ1-1 | TRBV7-2 | CASSLEGQVNTEALF
TRBD1 | TRBJ2-3 | TRBV11-2 | CASSSTMGDRGSVVSTDTQYF
. | TRBJ1-3 | TRBV7-6 | CASSLFQQGSGGNTIYF
TRBD2 | TRBJ2-3 | TRBV7-2 | CASSQVAGVPDTQYF
TRBD2 | TRBJ2-3 | TRBV12-3/TRBV12-4 | CASSLRLAGASGYF
TRBD1 | TRBJ1-6 | TRBV9 | CASSVGTGQPLHF
. | TRBJ1-2 | TRBV4-3 | CASSRSGQYCYTF
. | TRBJ2-7 | TRBV5-4 | CASNPGGSGYEQYF
. | TRBJ2-1 | TRBV11-2 | CASSPGSEQFF
. | TRBJ2-1 | TRBV7-8 | CASSLSTATTGGEQFF
. | TRBJ2-1 | TRBV7-2 | CASSPVGTRSYNEQFF
. | TRBJ2-1 | TRBV2 | CASTRDRSSYNEQFF
TRBD2 | TRBJ2-3 | TRBV4-1 | CASSQDVRTSGGPDTQYF
. | TRBJ1-1 | TRBV19 | CASSPNLMTGNTEAFF
. | TRBJ1-3 | TRBV19 | CASSMPANSGNTIYF
TRBD2 | TRBJ2-3 | TRBV2 | CASSGGGLAGTSTDTQYF
. | TRBJ2-7 | TRBV12-3/TRBV12-4 | CASSISSYEKCF
TRBD1 | TRBJ2-7 | TRBV5-1 | CASTKTGGSYEQYF
TRBD2 | TRBJ2-3 | TRBV19 | CASRVRLAGETDTQYF
. | TRBJ2-5 | TRBV7-2 | CASSLRRLKRGETQYF
. | TRBJ1-2 | TRBV27 | CASSFQGGRNYGYTF
. | TRBJ1-2 | TRBV5-6 | CASSPKGPTEDYGYPF
. | TRBJ1-1 | TRBV4-1 | CASSQVPGNTEAFF
TRBD2 | TRBJ2-1 | TRBV19 | CASSLRLAGRNEQFF
TRBD2 | TRBJ2-7 | TRBV11-2 | CASSQGLRGGINEQYF
TRBD1 | TRBJ2-7 | TRBV7-6 | CASSSPGTGAKIRSYEQYF
. | TRBJ2-7 | TRBV6-6 | CASSGWSPTNEQYF
. | TRBJ2-1 | TRBV7-2 | CASSLDSFPYNEQFF
. | TRBJ1-2 | TRBV6-5 | CASSYGGLYGYTF
. | TRBJ1-2 | TRBV27 | CASSLSRSADGYTF
TRBD2 | TRBJ2-3 | TRBV7-8 | CASSLAWASGASTDTQYF
. | TRBJ2-5 | TRBV6-5 | CASSYSLMGTQYF
. | TRBJ1-5 | TRBV12-3/TRBV12-4 | CASSPQHNQPQHF
TRBD1 | TRBJ1-2 | TRBV12-3/TRBV12-4 | CASSPYRGDGYTF
TRBD2 | TRBJ2-5 | TRBV20-1 | CSARPGLIKETQYF
. | TRBJ1-5 | TRBV4-1 | CASSQDPYSTQPHHF
. | TRBJ1-5 | TRBV6-2/TRBV6-3 | CASSYLAGAVQHQHF
TRBD2 | TRBJ2-1 | TRBV11-2 | CASSLVRGGASYNEQFF
. | TRBJ2-5 | TRBV30 | CAWSVGLGGDKDQYF
TRBD2 | TRBJ2-1 | TRBV19 | CASSIVIPGGTGVYEQFF
TRBD1 | TRBJ1-6 | TRBV12-3/TRBV12-4 | CASSLEAAGGSNSPLHF
. | TRBJ2-1 | TRBV18 | CASSVFARGIGEQLF
. | TRBJ1-1 | TRBV20-1 | CSAREQLGVSEAFF
TRBD2 | TRBJ2-1 | TRBV5-4 | CASSLAKGLAPREQFF
. | TRBJ2-3 | TRBV6-5 | CASSYYLSTTDTQYF